One sample yielded the 28 T cell receptor beta chains listed below, sequenced in a study of blood T cell repertoires in COVID-19. Assay: immunoSEQ multiplex PCR; the TCRdb copy retains only in-frame clones and omits some. The top ten clones hold roughly 50% of a sample with about 94,000 clones, more than 60% of them seen once. The sequenced sample was peripheral blood. The receptors come from a human donor in a cohort sampled during active COVID-19.

The count of this clone is one. The chain links TRBV11-1 to TRBJ2-5, with D possibly TRBD1 on 6 matching bases. This CDR3 has 15 amino acids. V was shortened by 5 bases and J by 5 bases, with 18 bases between the two germline ends. CDR1 and CDR2 from the germline V gene are SGHAT and FQDESV (reference sequence). The CDR3 DNA follows: TGTGCCAGCAGCCCCCGGTCAGGGGATGGCGAGACCCAGTACTTC. Its translation: CASSPRSGDGETQYF. Looking up the rest from reference TRBV11-1 and TRBJ2-5 gives the full variable domain: EAEVAQSPRYKITEKSQAVAFWCDPISGHATLYWYRQILGQGPELLVQFQDESVVDDSQLPKDRFSAERLKGVDSTLKIQPAELGDSAMYLCASSPRSGDGETQYFGPGTRLLVL.

V usage is TRBV29-1 and J usage is TRBJ2-1; 7 nucleotides match TRBD2. V lost 0 bases, J lost 8 bases, and 7 bases stayed unmatched. This CDR3 has 14 residues. The germline V gene encodes CDR1 SQVTM and CDR2 ANQGSEA. The CDR3 DNA follows: TGCAGCGTTGAAGATTTCGGGGCGGGGGATGAGCAGTTCTTC. It specifies CSVEDFGAGDEQFF.

The chain has TRBV7-3 and TRBJ2-1; no reliable D call. V was pared by 2 bases and J by 0 bases, with 8 bases between. Germline-derived CDR1 and CDR2 are SGHTA and FQGTGA. The CDR3 has 15 residues. The CDR3 DNA is TGTGCCAGCAGCTTAGTTGTGAGCTCCTACAATGAGCAGTTCTTC. This gives the protein CASSLVVSSYNEQFF.

This clone was found once. The chain joins TRBV11-3 to TRBJ2-1, with 16 bases fitting TRBD2. This CDR3 region has 17 residues. CDR1 SGHNT and CDR2 YENEEA come from the germline V gene. J lost 2 bases, V lost 5 bases, and 3 bases had no gene match. CDR3 loop: CASSIGTSGRAYNEQFF. CDR3 bases: TGTGCCAGCAGCATCGGGACTAGCGGGAGGGCCTACAATGAGCAGTTCTTC.

The J gene is TRBJ1-3, the V gene TRBV18; 7 bases align to TRBD1. The CDR3 extends over 14 amino acids. Germline assignment: CDR1 KGHSH and CDR2 LQKENI. V was clipped by 6 bases and J by 4 bases; unmatched bases: 6. The CDR3 protein is CASSTGTAGNTIYF. CDR3 nucleotides: TGTGCCAGCTCGACAGGGACAGCCGGAAACACCATATATTTT.

This chain connects TRBV18 to TRBJ2-5, with 9 nucleotides matching TRBD1. V was clipped by 4 bases and J by 4 bases; unmatched bases: 4. There are 14 residues in the CDR3. The germline CDR1 and CDR2 sequences are KGHSH and LQKENI. The CDR3 sequence: CASSLQGAAETQYF. The DNA for the CDR3 is TGTGCCAGCTCACTACAGGGGGCGGCAGAGACCCAGTACTTC.

The chain employs TRBV30 and TRBJ2-4; 14 positions agree with TRBD2. Trimming cost V 0 bases and J 4 bases; bases outside gene matches: 11. This CDR3 contains 19 residues. Germline V gives CDR1 GTSNPN, CDR2 SVGIG (reference sequence). The CDR3 nucleotides are TGTGCCTGGAGTGTACTGGGGGGACTAGCGGGAGTGATGAAAAACATTCAGTACTTC. Amino acids: CAWSVLGGLAGVMKNIQYF.

The sample holds a few counts of this clone. V and J are TRBV14 and TRBJ2-7; D is ambiguous. The CDR3 loop spans 16 amino acids. The germline V gene encodes CDR1 SGHDN and CDR2 FVKESK. V lost 0 bases, J lost 3 bases, and 15 bases lay in between. The CDR3 nucleotides are TGTGCCAGCAGCCAAGATTTCGGCCGTGGCGGCTACGAGCAGTACTTC. Translation: CASSQDFGRGGYEQYF.

The rearrangement uses TRBV11-1 and TRBJ1-1, with D perhaps matching TRBD1 (5 bases). The V end was cut by 3 bases, the J end by 0 bases, with 14 bases between. CDR1 and CDR2 from the germline V gene are SGHAT and FQDESV (reference sequence). CDR3 length: 16 residues. CDR3 protein: CASSFAAGPLNTEAFF. CDR3 nucleotide sequence: TGTGCCAGCAGCTTCGCGGCGGGACCCCTGAACACTGAAGCTTTCTTT.

About this clone: Additional DNA sequences in this sample encode the identical CDR3. The chain links TRBV5-1 to TRBJ1-2; 7 nucleotides agree with TRBD1. This CDR3 has 13 amino acids. Germline lookup yields CDR1 SGHRS and CDR2 YFSETQ. The V and J ends lost 5 bases and 5 bases, in that order; junction bases with no gene match: 6. CDR3 amino acids: CASSLDRVYGYTF. CDR3 sequence (DNA): TGCGCCAGCAGTCTCGACAGGGTATATGGCTACACCTTC.

The V and J genes are TRBV28 and TRBJ2-7; 7 bases line up with TRBD1. The CDR3 totals 16 residues. The germline CDR1 and CDR2 sequences are MDHEN and SYDVKM. Trimming removed 5 bases from V and 2 bases from J; junction bases left unmatched: 12. The CDR3 nucleotides read TGTGCCAGCAGTGGCCCTAGAACAGGGGTTACCTACGAGCAGTACTTC. Its translation is CASSGPRTGVTYEQYF.

This chain uses TRBV19 with TRBJ2-7, with a possible D match to TRBD2 (6 bases). V was trimmed by 4 bases and J by 3 bases, leaving 16 bases between them. The germline V gene encodes CDR1 LNHDA and CDR2 SQIVND (reference sequence). CDR3 length equals 15 residues. CDR3 in DNA: TGTGCCAGTAGTAGACCTGAGGGGAGGTTCTACGAGCAGTACTTC. Its protein is CASSRPEGRFYEQYF.

V gene TRBV19 combines with J gene TRBJ1-1; D is perhaps TRBD1 (5 bases). The CDR3 consists of 13 residues. Germline loops: CDR1 LNHDA, CDR2 SQIVND (reference sequence). V gave up 6 bases and J gave up 6 bases, with 14 bases separating them. CDR3 protein: CASSLTGTSEAFF. The CDR3 bases are TGTGCCAGTAGCCTCACCGGGACTTCTGAAGCTTTCTTT.

This rearrangement joins TRBV10-3 to TRBJ2-7; D is unclear. This CDR3 is built from 12 residues. CDR1 is ENHRY, CDR2 SYGVKD, per germline. V shed 3 bases and J shed 9 bases, with 12 bases lying between them. CDR3 protein: CAISEGDGGQYF. The CDR3, as DNA: TGTGCCATCAGTGAAGGCGACGGCGGGCAGTACTTC.

The gene calls are TRBV6-5 and TRBJ2-7; D possibly corresponds to TRBD2 (6 bases). V dropped 3 bases and J dropped 0 bases, with 15 bases sitting between them. There are 16 residues in the CDR3. Germline V lookup: CDR1 MNHEY, CDR2 SVGAGI. The CDR3 reads CASSYSDRGNSYEQYF. CDR3 nucleotide sequence: TGTGCCAGCAGTTATTCGGATCGGGGGAACTCCTACGAGCAGTACTTC.

The rearrangement links TRBV28 to TRBJ2-7; TRBD2 is a possible D gene (6 bases). This CDR3 region has 14 residues. CDR1 and CDR2 from the germline V gene are MDHEN and SYDVKM. Trimming pared 3 bases from V and 7 bases from J, leaving 16 bases between. This CDR3 is CASSLLGSGGEQYF. The DNA for the CDR3 is TGTGCCAGCAGTTTGCTTGGTAGCGGAGGGGAGCAGTACTTC.

This chain uses TRBV4-3 with TRBJ2-3; the match to TRBD2 covers 7 bases. This CDR3 is built from 16 residues. V shed 0 bases and J 7 bases; nucleotides not matched to a gene: 10. Per germline, CDR1 LGHNA and CDR2 YSLEER. The chain's CDR3 is CASSQEWREGAHTQYF. The DNA of the CDR3 is TGCGCCAGCAGCCAAGAATGGAGGGAGGGTGCGCATACGCAGTATTTT.

This CDR3 reads CASYLGQHTDTQYF. CDR3 coding DNA: TGTGCCAGTTACCTTGGGCAGCACACAGATACGCAGTATTTT. The chain is built from TRBV19 and TRBJ2-3; D is unresolved. V lost 8 bases and J 2 bases, leaving 14 bases between the germline ends. Germline assignment: CDR1 LNHDA and CDR2 SQIVND (reference sequence). This CDR3 comprises 14 residues.

The chain links TRBV4-3 to TRBJ1-4, with 7 nucleotides matching TRBD1. This CDR3 is built from 15 residues. Per the germline V gene, CDR1 is LGHNA and CDR2 is YSLEER. After removal of 4 bases from V and 5 bases from J, the junction contained 7 bases not matched to a gene. CDR3 bases: TGCGCCAGCAGCCCTCCGGGACAGAAAAATGAAAAACTGTTTTTT. It is translated as CASSPPGQKNEKLFF.

This chain joins TRBV4-3 and TRBJ2-6; 9 bases fit TRBD1. The CDR3 is 19 residues long. Per the germline V gene, CDR1 is LGHNA and CDR2 is YSLEER. V shed 1 base, J shed 0 bases, and the junction held 7 bases outside the gene matches. CDR3 region: CASSQGHRGRPSGANVLTF. The CDR3 coding sequence is TGCGCCAGCAGCCAAGGACACAGGGGGCGTCCCTCTGGGGCCAACGTCCTGACTTTC.

The V gene is TRBV28, the J gene TRBJ2-7, with TRBD2 matching over 8 bases. CDR3 length: 14 residues. The germline CDR1 and CDR2 sequences are MDHEN and SYDVKM. V trimming: 6 bases; J trimming: 4 bases; junction bases outside the gene matches: 8. The CDR3 sequence is CASSPGGAQYEQYF. The CDR3 nucleotides read TGTGCCAGCAGCCCGGGGGGGGCTCAGTACGAGCAGTACTTC.

Written as DNA, the CDR3 is TGCAGTGCTAGAACGGTAGATACGCAGTATTTT. This sequence encodes CSARTVDTQYF. The V and J genes are TRBV20-1 and TRBJ2-3; no reliable D call. The CDR3 loop spans 11 amino acids. Germline V lookup: CDR1 DFQATT, CDR2 SNEGSKA (reference sequence). V lost 2 bases and J lost 5, with 5 bases in between.

The gene calls are TRBV5-4 and TRBJ2-5; D remains ambiguous. The V end was cut by 4 bases, the J end by 9 bases, with 16 bases between. CDR1 SGHNT and CDR2 YYREEE come from the germline V gene (reference sequence). The CDR3 covers 13 residues. This CDR3 is CASSPDPPGAQYF. DNA for the CDR3: TGTGCCAGCAGCCCTGACCCTCCGGGTGCCCAGTACTTC.

The chain carries TRBV25-1 and TRBJ1-4; 8 bases are shared with TRBD1. The trim removed 3 bases at V and 8 bases at J, leaving 11 bases unmatched. CDR1 is MGHDK and CDR2 is SYGVNS in the germline V gene. The CDR3 has 16 residues. For the CDR3, the DNA is TGTGCCAGCAGTGACAATCTGGGACAGGTCGGCGAAAAACTGTTTTTT. This encodes CASSDNLGQVGEKLFF.

The gene calls are TRBV5-1 and TRBJ2-7, with a weak D call TRBD2 (6 bases). Looked up from germline, CDR1 is SGHRS and CDR2 is YFSETQ. Deletions cut 4 bases from V and 4 bases from J, with 12 bases between. The CDR3 sequence is 13 residues long. Here the CDR3 reads CASSHGSWYEQYF. Here the CDR3 DNA reads TGCGCCAGCAGCCACGGGAGTTGGTACGAGCAGTACTTC.

This clone was counted between two and nine times. This rearrangement joins TRBV5-8 to TRBJ2-7; 8 bases match TRBD1. The trim removed 4 bases at V and 6 bases at J, leaving 6 bases unmatched. CDR3 length: 13 amino acids. Germline V lookup: CDR1 SGHTS, CDR2 YDEGEE. CDR3 amino acids: CASSPDREGEQYF. CDR3 bases: TGTGCCAGCAGCCCGGACAGGGAAGGCGAGCAGTACTTC.

CDR3 protein: CASTAGPTDTQYF. CDR3 sequence (DNA): TGTGCCAGCACAGCGGGCCCCACAGATACGCAGTATTTT. The rearrangement uses TRBV6-5 and TRBJ2-3, with D tentatively TRBD2 (6 bases). The CDR3 length is 13 residues. Germline V gene sequence: CDR1 MNHEY, CDR2 SVGAGI. Trimming shortened V by 7 bases and J by 2 bases, and 10 bases separated the two germline ends.

The chain uses TRBV4-3 and TRBJ2-3; the D gene is possibly TRBD2 (6 bases). The CDR3 covers 16 residues. Germline CDR1 and CDR2: LGHNA and YSLEER. The germline V and J ends were trimmed by 1 base and 0 bases, with 11 bases remaining between them. CDR3 amino acids: CASSQAAGRSTDTQYF. CDR3 bases: TGCGCCAGCAGCCAAGCGGCGGGGAGAAGCACAGATACGCAGTATTTT.